This is a list of T cell receptor beta chains from one sample in a study of OX40 agonist ivuxolimab in advanced cancers. The repertoire was sequenced with immunoSEQ multiplex PCR; TCRdb's copy has only in-frame clones and lacks some. The sample has several thousand clones, 76% seen once. Sequences were derived from CD4+ or CD8+ T cells sorted from blood, sampled in a trial of the OX40 agonist ivuxolimab. Receptors were obtained from an adult with an advanced solid tumor such as melanoma, head and neck, liver or kidney cancer. The CDR3 runs from the conserved cysteine through the conserved F or W. The D gene is left open where the match is weak. Expanded clones get a size class; other rows say once, few or many, or leave the size out.

clone_size: large
j_call: TRBJ2-7
d_call: -
v_call: TRBV7-9
cdr3_aa: CASSLEGRSEQYF
cdr3_nt: TGTGCCAGCAGCCTGGAAGGGAGATCCGAGCAGTACTTC

clone_size: once
j_call: TRBJ2-5
d_call: TRBD1
v_call: TRBV2
cdr3_aa: CASTEPSDREGEETQYF
cdr3_nt: TGTGCCAGCACTGAACCCTCGGACAGGGAAGGGGAAGAGACCCAGTACTTC

clone_size: -
j_call: TRBJ2-7
d_call: -
v_call: TRBV11-2
cdr3_aa: CASSPGPNYEQYF
cdr3_nt: TGTGCCAGCAGCCCCGGACCGAACTACGAGCAGTACTTC

clone_size: large
j_call: TRBJ2-1
d_call: TRBD1
v_call: TRBV29-1
cdr3_aa: CTPREDRGNHNEQFF
cdr3_nt: TGCACTCCACGGGAGGACAGGGGCAACCACAATGAGCAGTTCTTC

clone_size: medium-sized
j_call: TRBJ1-1
d_call: -
v_call: TRBV9
cdr3_aa: CASSESGGTEAFF
cdr3_nt: TGTGCCAGCAGCGAGTCTGGGGGCACTGAAGCTTTCTTT

clone_size: -
j_call: TRBJ2-7
d_call: TRBD1
v_call: TRBV19
cdr3_aa: CASSPVGGRQGALDEQYF
cdr3_nt: TGTGCCAGTAGTCCAGTGGGGGGTAGACAGGGGGCCCTGGACGAGCAGTACTTC

clone_size: -
j_call: TRBJ2-4
d_call: TRBD2
v_call: TRBV6-1
cdr3_aa: CASSEGLAGAKNIQYF
cdr3_nt: TGTGCCAGCAGTGAGGGACTAGCGGGGGCCAAAAACATTCAGTACTTC

clone_size: -
j_call: TRBJ1-2
d_call: -
v_call: TRBV6-5
cdr3_aa: CASSRTQNYGYTF
cdr3_nt: TGTGCCAGCAGTCGGACACAAAACTATGGCTACACCTTC

clone_size: -
j_call: TRBJ1-4
d_call: -
v_call: TRBV6-1
cdr3_aa: CASSEQTGLSGKLFF
cdr3_nt: TGTGCCAGCAGTGAACAGACAGGACTCTCGGGAAAACTGTTTTTT

clone_size: -
j_call: TRBJ1-1
d_call: -
v_call: TRBV19
cdr3_aa: CASNQVLNTEAFF
cdr3_nt: TGTGCCAGTAACCAAGTCCTAAACACTGAAGCTTTCTTT

clone_size: -
j_call: TRBJ2-1
d_call: -
v_call: TRBV27
cdr3_aa: CASRQGGVNNEQFF
cdr3_nt: TGTGCCAGCCGCCAGGGGGGCGTCAACAATGAGCAGTTCTTC

clone_size: -
j_call: TRBJ2-1
d_call: -
v_call: TRBV28
cdr3_aa: CASSTLGGDNEQFF
cdr3_nt: TGTGCCAGCTCAACTTTAGGGGGGGACAATGAGCAGTTCTTC

clone_size: -
j_call: TRBJ2-7
d_call: TRBD1
v_call: TRBV13
cdr3_aa: CASSQGQGVYEQYF
cdr3_nt: TGTGCCAGCAGCCAGGGACAGGGAGTCTACGAGCAGTACTTC

clone_size: -
j_call: TRBJ2-7
d_call: -
v_call: TRBV4-2
cdr3_aa: CASSLGAGGQYEQYF
cdr3_nt: TGTGCCAGCAGCCTAGGCGCCGGCGGACAGTACGAGCAGTACTTC

clone_size: -
j_call: TRBJ1-1
d_call: TRBD1
v_call: TRBV2
cdr3_aa: CASSEWTGGFTEAFF
cdr3_nt: TGTGCCAGCAGTGAGTGGACAGGGGGTTTCACTGAAGCTTTCTTT

clone_size: -
j_call: TRBJ2-3
d_call: TRBD1
v_call: TRBV5-3
cdr3_aa: CAPEPDREKSLSTDTQYF
cdr3_nt: TGTGCCCCTGAGCCCGACAGGGAAAAATCCCTTAGCACAGATACGCAGTATTTT

clone_size: -
j_call: TRBJ1-1
d_call: -
v_call: TRBV11-3
cdr3_aa: CASSLGGNTEAFF
cdr3_nt: TGTGCCAGCAGCTTAGGGGGCAACACTGAAGCTTTCTTT

clone_size: -
j_call: TRBJ2-2
d_call: TRBD2
v_call: TRBV7-9
cdr3_aa: CASSSGLVSVTGELFF
cdr3_nt: TGTGCCAGCAGCTCAGGACTAGTCTCGGTCACCGGGGAGCTGTTTTTT

clone_size: few
j_call: TRBJ2-1
d_call: TRBD2
v_call: TRBV27
cdr3_aa: CASSTSGSYNEQFF
cdr3_nt: TGTGCCAGCAGTACTAGCGGGAGTTACAATGAGCAGTTCTTC

clone_size: -
j_call: TRBJ2-1
d_call: TRBD2
v_call: TRBV7-8
cdr3_aa: CASSLGLYNEQFF
cdr3_nt: TGTGCCAGCAGCTTGGGACTATACAATGAGCAGTTCTTC

clone_size: few
j_call: TRBJ2-7
d_call: -
v_call: TRBV29-1
cdr3_aa: CSVEGGPGTYRDYEQYF
cdr3_nt: TGCAGCGTTGAAGGGGGGCCCGGGACATATCGAGACTACGAGCAGTACTTC

clone_size: -
j_call: TRBJ2-7
d_call: TRBD1
v_call: TRBV5-1
cdr3_aa: CASSLGTGGLEQYF
cdr3_nt: TGCGCCAGCAGCTTGGGGACAGGGGGATTGGAGCAGTACTTC

clone_size: once
j_call: TRBJ2-7
d_call: TRBD2
v_call: TRBV10-2
cdr3_aa: CASLGLAGAYEQYF
cdr3_nt: TGCGCCAGCCTTGGACTAGCGGGAGCCTACGAGCAGTACTTC

clone_size: -
j_call: TRBJ1-2
d_call: TRBD1
v_call: TRBV25-1
cdr3_aa: CASRQGIYGYTF
cdr3_nt: TGTGCCAGCAGACAGGGGATATATGGCTACACCTTC

clone_size: once
j_call: TRBJ1-3
d_call: -
v_call: TRBV19
cdr3_aa: CASRRSRSGNTIYF
cdr3_nt: TGTGCCAGTAGGCGGTCTCGCTCTGGAAACACCATATATTTT

clone_size: -
j_call: TRBJ2-3
d_call: TRBD2
v_call: TRBV6-4
cdr3_aa: CASSDTDLLAGGDTDTQYF
cdr3_nt: TGTGCCAGCAGTGACACCGACCTCCTAGCGGGAGGGGACACAGATACGCAGTATTTT

clone_size: -
j_call: TRBJ1-2
d_call: -
v_call: TRBV2
cdr3_aa: CASTEPDSYGYTF
cdr3_nt: TGTGCCAGCACCGAACCGGACAGCTATGGCTACACCTTC

clone_size: -
j_call: TRBJ2-1
d_call: TRBD2
v_call: TRBV9
cdr3_aa: CASSVSLAGGLNEQFF
cdr3_nt: TGTGCCAGCAGCGTAAGTCTCGCGGGAGGGTTGAATGAGCAGTTCTTC

clone_size: -
j_call: TRBJ1-2
d_call: -
v_call: TRBV2
cdr3_aa: CASSVAGAPNYGYTF
cdr3_nt: TGTGCCAGCAGTGTGGCGGGGGCACCTAACTATGGCTACACCTTC

clone_size: -
j_call: TRBJ1-2
d_call: -
v_call: TRBV6-5
cdr3_aa: CAAAVGPNYGYTF
cdr3_nt: TGTGCCGCAGCGGTAGGACCAAACTATGGCTACACCTTC

clone_size: -
j_call: TRBJ1-1
d_call: -
v_call: TRBV27
cdr3_aa: CASIPIGLDRAFF
cdr3_nt: TGTGCCAGCATCCCTATCGGCTTAGACAGAGCTTTCTTT

clone_size: -
j_call: TRBJ2-1
d_call: -
v_call: TRBV9
cdr3_aa: CASSVEGGNSYNEQFF
cdr3_nt: TGTGCCAGCAGCGTAGAGGGCGGGAACTCCTACAATGAGCAGTTCTTC

clone_size: -
j_call: TRBJ1-1
d_call: -
v_call: TRBV10-3
cdr3_aa: CAISESGRFTEAFF
cdr3_nt: TGTGCCATCAGTGAGTCGGGCCGGTTCACTGAAGCTTTCTTT

clone_size: -
j_call: TRBJ2-1
d_call: -
v_call: TRBV11-2
cdr3_aa: CASSLGYNEQFF
cdr3_nt: TGTGCCAGCAGCTTAGGTTACAATGAGCAGTTCTTC